The rows below give T cell receptor beta chains drawn from one sample of a study of CD8+ T cells in alopecia areata. Sequenced by immunoSEQ multiplex PCR; TCRdb stores in-frame clones only, minus some. The sample holds 200,000 to 250,000 clones, 30% to 40% seen once. Sample: CD4+ T cells sorted from blood, taken at roughly week 30, from a patient treated with tofacitinib. These receptors all stem from a human donor with alopecia areata. The conserved cysteine and the conserved F or W are not part of the CDR3 here. Each record gives: CDR3 protein, clone size, J gene, V gene, CDR3 length. The size of a clone is reported for some rows only, either as once, few or many, or as a class for expanded clones.

CDR3: ASATGDGYGYT
size: .
J: TRBJ1-2
V: TRBV27
length: 11

CDR3: ASSRETPTHEQF
size: .
J: TRBJ2-1
V: TRBV14
length: 12

CDR3: ASSRRLAGLGETQY
size: .
J: TRBJ2-5
V: TRBV19
length: 14

CDR3: ASSSQRETQY
size: once
J: TRBJ2-5
V: TRBV5-1
length: 10

CDR3: AWTRKGPDTQY
size: many
J: TRBJ2-3
V: TRBV30
length: 11

CDR3: ASSLGQNYGYT
size: .
J: TRBJ1-2
V: TRBV5-6
length: 11

CDR3: SVRRGGSTEAF
size: few
J: TRBJ1-1
V: TRBV29-1
length: 11

CDR3: ASSTDFSGNTIY
size: few
J: TRBJ1-3
V: TRBV19
length: 12

CDR3: ASSSTSGEQY
size: once
J: TRBJ2-7
V: TRBV6-5
length: 10

CDR3: ASSLGGQGSNYGYT
size: .
J: TRBJ1-2
V: TRBV7-2
length: 14

CDR3: SAVSDGDTQY
size: few
J: TRBJ2-3
V: TRBV29-1
length: 10

CDR3: ASTGTSGTGELF
size: .
J: TRBJ2-2
V: TRBV7-3
length: 12

CDR3: ASSDPRTPSTDTQY
size: .
J: TRBJ2-3
V: TRBV2
length: 14

CDR3: ASIATGTYEQY
size: few
J: TRBJ2-7
V: TRBV6-5
length: 11

CDR3: AWSVWDYEQY
size: .
J: TRBJ2-7
V: TRBV30
length: 10

CDR3: AISGSGPNYGYT
size: .
J: TRBJ1-2
V: TRBV10-3
length: 12

CDR3: ASRRTGETYEQY
size: once
J: TRBJ2-7
V: TRBV5-1
length: 12

CDR3: ASRKLAGTGAYEQY
size: few
J: TRBJ2-7
V: TRBV5-1
length: 14

CDR3: ASSVKGGTGGSYEQY
size: .
J: TRBJ2-7
V: TRBV9
length: 15

CDR3: ASSLRTGPKNIQY
size: many
J: TRBJ2-4
V: TRBV5-6
length: 13

CDR3: ASTSGANVLT
size: .
J: TRBJ2-6
V: TRBV19
length: 10

CDR3: ASRARVRLTDTQY
size: .
J: TRBJ2-3
V: TRBV27
length: 13

CDR3: ASSPAGAKGYT
size: .
J: TRBJ1-2
V: TRBV18
length: 11

CDR3: ASSHHGLAADTQY
size: few
J: TRBJ2-3
V: TRBV4-1
length: 13

CDR3: ASSYGSRPGGYGYT
size: .
J: TRBJ1-2
V: TRBV6-5
length: 14

CDR3: ASSPYRQPSYQPQH
size: .
J: TRBJ1-5
V: TRBV5-6
length: 14

CDR3: ASSQVITSRGGANVLT
size: few
J: TRBJ2-6
V: TRBV4-1
length: 16

CDR3: ASSPLLLGQGVTEAF
size: few
J: TRBJ1-1
V: TRBV18
length: 15

CDR3: ASSLNGLGPGQGYEQY
size: few
J: TRBJ2-7
V: TRBV27
length: 16

CDR3: ASSKTQRDRLREQY
size: few
J: TRBJ2-7
V: TRBV27
length: 14

CDR3: ASRTQGAAGELF
size: .
J: TRBJ2-2
V: TRBV6-1
length: 12

CDR3: ASSVQSASNQPQH
size: .
J: TRBJ1-5
V: TRBV2
length: 13

CDR3: ASNGAGADTQY
size: .
J: TRBJ2-3
V: TRBV6-6
length: 11

CDR3: ASRNRQTNQPQH
size: .
J: TRBJ1-5
V: TRBV2
length: 12

CDR3: ASGLSGQGVSNYGYT
size: .
J: TRBJ1-2
V: TRBV12-5
length: 15

CDR3: ASSPGALSSYEQY
size: .
J: TRBJ2-7
V: TRBV11-2
length: 13

CDR3: ASSLGGQQPQH
size: .
J: TRBJ1-5
V: TRBV7-9
length: 11